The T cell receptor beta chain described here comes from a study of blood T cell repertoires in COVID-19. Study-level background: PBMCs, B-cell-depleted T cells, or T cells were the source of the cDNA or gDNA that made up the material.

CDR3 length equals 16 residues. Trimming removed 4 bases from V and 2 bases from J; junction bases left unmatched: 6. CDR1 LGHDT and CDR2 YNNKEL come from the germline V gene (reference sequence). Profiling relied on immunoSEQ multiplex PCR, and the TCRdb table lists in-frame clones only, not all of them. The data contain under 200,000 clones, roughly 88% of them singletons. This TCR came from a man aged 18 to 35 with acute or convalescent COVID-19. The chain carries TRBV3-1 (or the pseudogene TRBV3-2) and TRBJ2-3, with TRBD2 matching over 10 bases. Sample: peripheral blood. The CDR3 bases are TGTGCCAGCAGCCCTCAACTAGCGGGGCTCACAGATACGCAGTATTTT. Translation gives CASSPQLAGLTDTQYF.